The entry below describes one TCR beta chain. A junction end diverges from the germline sequence, so it may reflect a read error. The data belong to a study of blood T cell repertoires in COVID-19. The protocol was immunoSEQ multiplex PCR, while the TCRdb copy is restricted to in-frame clones and leaves out a portion. The sample consists of more than 300,000 clones, roughly 89% of them appearing once. This receptor was taken from a woman in her late teens or twenties who had recovered from COVID-19. Specimen: peripheral blood.

CDR3 region: CASSLAGGETQYF. The DNA of the CDR3 is TGTGCCAGCAGCCTAGCGGGAGGGGAGACCCAGTACTTC. The chain joins TRBV7-2 to TRBJ2-5, with TRBD2 identical over 12 bases. Germline CDR1 is SGHTA and CDR2 is FQGNSA. CDR3 length equals 13 residues.